The 15 T cell receptor beta chains below come from one sample, sequenced in a study of blood T cells in healthy people across ages. With a J-beta primer mix and a sample-barcoded 5' primer, a second PCR ran about 7 to 12 cycles. TCRdb ran MiXCR on the 5' RACE reads and lists one entry per CDR3 protein. The repertoire holds around 620,000 distinct CDR3 sequences, with 27% as singletons. The specimen sequenced was blood. These receptors came from a woman between 70 and 85 years old in good health.

The genes are TRBV27 and TRBJ1-5, with D perhaps TRBD1 (5 bases). The CDR3 spans 17 residues. Germline V gives CDR1 MNHEY, CDR2 SMNVEV (reference sequence). Trimming took 5 bases from V and 3 from J, leaving 20 bases between them. CDR3 region: CASSPTRNDRFNQPQHF. In DNA form, the CDR3 reads TGTGCCAGCAGTCCAACCCGGAACGACAGATTCAATCAGCCCCAGCATTTT.

The rearrangement uses TRBV7-6 and TRBJ2-5; tentative D call: TRBD2 (7 bases). CDR3 size: 17 residues. The germline V and J ends were trimmed by 2 bases and 3 bases, with 19 bases remaining between them. The germline gives CDR1 SGHVS, CDR2 FNYEAQ. In DNA, the CDR3 is TGTGCCAGCAGCTTACAGGGAGGGGGACTACTGGAAGAGACCCAGTACTTC. Protein: CASSLQGGGLLEETQYF. Based on the CDR3 plus reference TRBV7-6 and TRBJ2-5, the full variable domain is GAGVSQSPRYKVTKRGQDVALRCDPISGHVSLYWYRQALGQGPEFLTYFNYEAQQDKSGLPNDRFSAERPEGSISTLTIQRTEQRDSAMYRCASSLQGGGLLEETQYFGPGTRLLVL.

The CDR3 spells CASSSRSSVGVNNQPQHF. The CDR3 DNA is TGTGCCAGCAGCTCGCGTTCGTCAGTCGGGGTTAACAATCAGCCCCAGCATTTT. V is TRBV7-8 and J is TRBJ1-5; D unresolved. The CDR3 extends over 18 amino acids. Germline assignment: CDR1 SGHVS and CDR2 FQNEAQ. V lost 4 bases and J 3 bases, leaving 22 bases between the germline ends.

The chain recombines TRBV6-1 with TRBJ1-5; D not certain. CDR1 and CDR2 from the germline V gene are MNHNS and SASEGT. The V end lost 4 bases, the J end lost 4 bases, and 2 bases lay between the germline ends. The CDR3 spans 11 residues. The CDR3 here is CASSGNQPQHF. The CDR3 coding sequence is TGTGCCAGCAGTGGAAATCAGCCCCAGCATTTT.

This clonotype was recorded only once. The chain carries TRBV5-1 and TRBJ2-5, with D maybe TRBD1 (5 bases). Trimming shortened V by 0 bases and J by 4 bases, and 13 bases separated the two germline ends. The CDR3 extends over 15 amino acids. Germline CDR1 is SGHRS and CDR2 is YFSETQ. The CDR3 protein is CASSLAVRAGETQYF. Here the CDR3 DNA reads TGCGCCAGCAGCTTGGCCGTCAGGGCAGGAGAGACCCAGTACTTC.

This clonotype was observed a few times. The chain uses TRBV2 and TRBJ2-5; D might be TRBD1 (6 bases). CDR1 and CDR2 from the germline V gene are SNHLY and FYNNEI. The V end lost 4 bases, the J end lost 2 bases, and 11 bases lay between the germline ends. The CDR3 spans 14 residues. DNA for the CDR3: TGTGCCAGCAGTGCCGGACAGACACAAGAGACCCAGTACTTC. It specifies CASSAGQTQETQYF.

The chain uses TRBV7-2 and TRBJ1-2; perhaps TRBD1 as D (5 bases). The CDR3 is made up of 15 amino acids. Trimming cost V 5 bases and J 0 bases, with 13 bases left between them. Germline lookup yields CDR1 SGHTA and CDR2 FQGNSA. The CDR3 loop is CASSEGTPSNYGYTF. The CDR3 DNA reads as TGTGCCAGCAGCGAGGGGACCCCGTCTAACTATGGCTACACCTTC.

This clonotype has just a few counts. The conserved phenylalanine or tryptophan normally closing the CDR3 is absent here, so this likely arose from a read error. The J gene is TRBJ2-1, the V gene TRBV29-1, with 8 bases fitting TRBD1. The CDR3 has 14 amino acids. Losses at the gene ends were 6 bases for V and 8 bases for J; bases not matched to a gene: 12. Germline V gene lookup returns CDR1 SQVTM and CDR2 ANQGSEA. The DNA for the CDR3 is TGCAGCGTCGACCAAGACAGGGGTGTGGATGAGCAGTTCCTC. It codes for CSVDQDRGVDEQFL.

The chain employs TRBV15 and TRBJ1-3; 7 bases fit TRBD1. CDR1 is LNHNV, CDR2 YYDKDF, per germline (reference sequence). This CDR3 region has 15 residues. With 3 bases clipped from V and 0 bases from J, the junction kept 2 bases outside the gene matches. This CDR3 is CATSRRDSSGNTIYF. The CDR3 DNA sequence: TGTGCCACCAGCAGGCGGGACAGCTCTGGAAACACCATATATTTT.

This chain uses TRBV7-2 with TRBJ1-1; TRBD1 agrees at 9 bases. The CDR3 totals 14 residues. V shed 5 bases and J 3 bases; nucleotides not matched to a gene: 4. Germline V gene sequence: CDR1 SGHTA, CDR2 FQGNSA. CDR3 bases: TGTGCCAGCAGCCAACAGGGGGCATACACTGAAGCTTTCTTT. It codes for CASSQQGAYTEAFF.

This clonotype was seen a handful of times. The gene calls are TRBV4-2 and TRBJ2-3; D is undetermined. The CDR3 runs to 14 residues. Per germline, CDR1 LGHNA and CDR2 YNFKEQ. V was shortened by 1 base and J by 0 bases, with 5 bases between the two germline ends. For the CDR3, the DNA is TGTGCCAGCAGCCAAGGGCTAAGCACAGATACGCAGTATTTT. Its translation: CASSQGLSTDTQYF.

This clonotype came up a few times. The J gene is TRBJ1-4, the V gene TRBV10-3; no clear D gene. Per germline, CDR1 ENHRY and CDR2 SYGVKD. The CDR3 loop spans 12 amino acids. Deletions cut 2 bases from V and 10 bases from J, with 8 bases between. The CDR3 nucleotides are TGTGCCATCAGTGAGAACGTCGGAAAACTGTTTTTT. Translated: CAISENVGKLFF.

The genes are TRBV15 and TRBJ2-7; maybe TRBD1 (6 bases). CDR1 and CDR2 (germline): LNHNV, YYDKDF (reference sequence). The CDR3 consists of 14 residues. V was clipped by 8 bases and J by 0 bases, with 14 bases between them. The CDR3 is CATRNPTGSYEQYF. The CDR3 DNA reads TGTGCCACCCGGAACCCGACAGGCTCCTACGAGCAGTACTTC.

DNA of the CDR3: TGCAGTGCTAGAGATAGAAAGCCCAGGGGTTACGAGCAGTACTTC. Translating it yields CSARDRKPRGYEQYF. The rearrangement joins TRBV20-1 to TRBJ2-7; possibly TRBD1 for D (6 bases). The CDR3 loop spans 15 amino acids. The V gene lost 0 bases and the J gene lost 4 bases, with 16 bases spanning the gap. Per germline, CDR1 DFQATT and CDR2 SNEGSKA (reference sequence).

In its sample, this clonotype was seen a few times. The chain joins TRBV7-2 to TRBJ2-3; 7 nucleotides agree with TRBD2. This CDR3 has 15 residues. V shed 2 bases, J shed 3 bases, and the junction held 5 bases outside the gene matches. Germline values: CDR1 SGHTA, CDR2 FQGNSA. CDR3 nucleotides: TGTGCCAGCAGCTTACAGGGACTAACTACAGATACGCAGTATTTT. Amino acid sequence: CASSLQGLTTDTQYF.